This T cell receptor beta chain was profiled in a study of T-cell reconstitution after alpha-beta-depleted transplantation in children. Study results and caveats: It was reported that alpha-beta T cells came from several hundred expanded graft clones (about two months after transplant).

Preparation of the TCRbeta library was carried out with unique molecular identifiers. MiXCR was run by TCRdb on the PCR reads, yielding one entry per CDR3 protein. Of over 450,000 distinct CDR3 sequences listed, roughly a tenth are singletons. Per the germline V gene, CDR1 is SQVTM and CDR2 is ANQGSEA. The CDR3 consists of 12 residues. The sample holds many counts of this clonotype. Its antigen is as yet unknown. Sample: PBMCs, taken before TCRalphabeta/CD19-depleted stem cell transplant. This TCR was sampled from a child aged 2 to 15 with inherited bone marrow failure, due to receive a stem cell transplant. The chain joins TRBV29-1 to TRBJ2-7, with TRBD1 matching 11 bases. The CDR3 spells CSAGTGGYEQYF. In DNA, the CDR3 is TGCAGTGCTGGGACAGGGGGCTACGAGCAGTACTTC.